Sequencing of this TCR beta chain was carried out in a study of T-cell memory formation after mild COVID-19. The overall study: TCR clusters were largely donor specific.

This clonotype was seen a handful of times. What it binds is unknown. Employing constant-segment primers, 5'RACE generated TCR alpha and TCR beta cDNA libraries bearing sample barcodes and UMIs. MiXCR, applied by TCRdb to the 5' RACE reads, yields one record per CDR3 protein. The sample carries hundreds of thousands of distinct CDR3 sequences, 16% recorded once. This CDR3 has 16 residues. V shed 5 bases and J shed 5 bases, with 18 bases lying between them. CDR1 and CDR2 from the germline V gene are SGHTA and FQGNSA. Study results and caveats: Chiefly within CM and EM were the contracting CD4+ clones; CD8+ ones were within EMRA. Clones contracting across day 15 to 85 had a balanced CD4/CD8 profile; later expanding clones leaned CD4+.

V and J are TRBV7-2 and TRBJ2-2; weak D call: TRBD1 (6 bases). Sequencing was performed on PBMCs or a T cell subset sorted from them (not recorded which). The receptor's source is a man aged 18 to 35 who had mild COVID-19 (a few samples of this study predate the infection). Cell type and time point are not known. The CDR3 DNA reads as TGTGCCAGCAGCCCTAGGCACCCGACAGGTACCGGGGAGCTGTTTTTT. Translated, it gives CASSPRHPTGTGELFF.